A single sample gave rise to the 7 T cell receptor beta chains below, sequenced in a study of T-cell memory formation after mild COVID-19. TCRdb redid the calling of the 5' RACE reads with MiXCR, one entry per CDR3 protein. The sample lists roughly 130,000 distinct CDR3 sequences, approximately 5.9% occurring once. What was sequenced was PBMCs or a T cell subset sorted from them (not recorded which). These receptors all stem from an adult woman who had mild COVID-19 (a few samples of this study predate the infection). Cell type and time point are not known.

This chain uses TRBV18 with TRBJ2-6, with D possibly being TRBD2 (6 bases). Trimming cost V 2 bases and J 2 bases, with 13 bases left between them. Germline-derived CDR1 and CDR2 are KGHSH and LQKENI. The CDR3 has 17 amino acids. For the CDR3, the DNA is TGTGCCAGCTCACCATGGGAGGTCTTAGCTGGGGCCAACGTCCTGACTTTC. This encodes CASSPWEVLAGANVLTF.

This clonotype has ten or more counts. The rearrangement uses TRBV29-1 and TRBJ2-7; D gene unclear. The V end lost 4 bases, the J end lost 0 bases, and 7 bases lay between the germline ends. Germline V gene lookup returns CDR1 SQVTM and CDR2 ANQGSEA. The CDR3 runs 12 residues. CDR3 sequence reads: CSVGRSSYEQYF. CDR3 bases: TGCAGCGTTGGTAGGAGCTCCTACGAGCAGTACTTC.

This clonotype was counted at least ten times. V and J are TRBV4-3 and TRBJ2-1; possible D gene TRBD2, 6 bases. In germline, CDR1 is LGHNA, CDR2 YSLEER. Trimming pared 1 base from V and 3 bases from J, leaving 10 bases between. CDR3 length: 15 residues. The CDR3 loop reads CASSQGTTLYNEQFF. The CDR3 DNA reads TGCGCCAGCAGCCAAGGGACTACCCTCTACAATGAGCAGTTCTTC.

The chain has TRBV5-1 and TRBJ1-1, with 9 bases lining up with TRBD1. Per germline, CDR1 SGHRS and CDR2 YFSETQ. The CDR3 is 17 amino acids. V dropped 0 bases and J dropped 3; count of bases not matched to a gene: 9. The CDR3 bases are TGCGCCAGCAGCTTGGTGGACAGGGGTAAAGGGTACACTGAAGCTTTCTTT. It specifies CASSLVDRGKGYTEAFF.

The chain is built from TRBV12-3 or TRBV12-4 and TRBJ1-1, with D unresolved. This CDR3 contains 16 residues. V lost 5 bases to trimming and J lost 6 bases, with 22 bases between them. DNA for the CDR3: TGTGCCAGCAGTCACCATCAACCCGGATCTCCGCCTGAAGCTTTCTTT. Residues: CASSHHQPGSPPEAFF.

The V call is TRBV3-1, the J call TRBJ2-3; D unclear. The CDR3 spans 14 residues. Germline lookup yields CDR1 LGHDT and CDR2 YNNKEL (reference sequence). Between the trimmed V and J ends, which lost 0 bases and 0 bases, there was a span of 4 bases. Here the CDR3 reads CASSQEGSTDTQYF. As DNA, the CDR3 is TGTGCCAGCAGCCAAGAGGGGAGCACAGATACGCAGTATTTT.

This clonotype was recorded a few times. This sequence joins TRBV6-5 and TRBJ2-3, with a tentative D call TRBD2 (5 bases). The CDR3 extends over 14 amino acids. CDR1 and CDR2 from the germline V gene are MNHEY and SVGAGI. V lost 4 bases to trimming and J lost 2 bases, with 10 bases between them. This CDR3 is CASSSRGFTDTQYF. In DNA form, the CDR3 reads TGTGCCAGCAGTTCTCGGGGATTCACAGATACGCAGTATTTT.